These 13 T cell receptor beta chains came from one sample sequenced in a study of T cell repertoires in cytomegalovirus infection. Via MiXCR, TCRdb re-called the reads, giving one row per CDR3 protein. Of about 900,000 distinct CDR3 sequences listed, under 40% are singletons. No antigen has been assigned to these receptors. The sequencing here drew on cultured CD8+ T cells from PBMCs, taken from culture after CMV antigen stimulation. These receptors all stem from a human donor in good health (CMV status not recorded). Some clones in this sample may be carry-over from other donors' samples.

The rearrangement joins TRBV7-2 to TRBJ2-3, with 9 bases that match TRBD1. The germline V gene encodes CDR1 SGHTA and CDR2 FQGNSA. The CDR3 contains 16 residues. V was clipped by 5 bases and J by 6 bases; unmatched bases: 12. In DNA form, the CDR3 reads TGTGCCAGCAGCGCATGGACAGGGGTCGAGGGGGATACGCAGTATTTT. It encodes CASSAWTGVEGDTQYF.

This clonotype was seen only a few times. V usage is TRBV12-3 or TRBV12-4 and J usage is TRBJ1-6; D ambiguous. V was trimmed by 6 bases and J by 15 bases, leaving 21 bases between them. This CDR3 contains 14 residues. CDR3 sequence: CASSLDTEDYLLHF. DNA of the CDR3: TGTGCCAGCAGCCTAGACACGGAGGACTATCTCCTCCACTTT.

This clonotype came up once. This sequence joins TRBV28 and TRBJ2-4; possibly TRBD1 for D (6 bases). The CDR3 loop spans 17 amino acids. CDR1 is MDHEN and CDR2 is SYDVKM in the germline V gene. V lost 6 bases and J 0 bases, leaving 18 bases between the germline ends. The CDR3 region is CASSLLTGSIAKNIQYF. The CDR3 DNA sequence: TGTGCCAGCAGCCTCCTAACAGGGTCTATAGCCAAAAACATTCAGTACTTC.

V gene TRBV4-1 combines with J gene TRBJ2-3, with 10 nucleotides matching TRBD2. Losses at the gene ends were 4 bases for V and 5 bases for J; bases not matched to a gene: 9. The CDR3 totals 16 residues. Per the germline V gene, CDR1 is MGHRA and CDR2 is YSYEKL. CDR3 loop: CASSRLAGGEGDTQYF. CDR3 DNA: TGCGCCAGCAGCCGGTTAGCGGGGGGAGAGGGAGATACGCAGTATTTT.

This clonotype was seen more than once but under ten times. This chain uses TRBV7-9 with TRBJ2-7, with 11 bases fitting TRBD1. The CDR3 contains 16 residues. Per the germline V gene, CDR1 is SEHNR and CDR2 is FQNEAQ (reference sequence). Trimming cost V 4 bases and J 7 bases; bases outside gene matches: 12. The DNA of the CDR3 is TGTGCCAGCAGCTCCCCCGGGACAGGGGGTGCATTGGAGCAGTACTTC. Residues: CASSSPGTGGALEQYF.

V gene TRBV19 combines with J gene TRBJ2-3; 10 bases are a match to TRBD1. CDR1 and CDR2 from the germline V gene are LNHDA and SQIVND (reference sequence). The CDR3 is 12 residues long. V trimming: 4 bases; J trimming: 11 bases; junction bases outside the gene matches: 3. The CDR3 nucleotides read TGTGCCAGTAGTACCGGACAGGGGGAGCAGTATTTT. Protein sequence: CASSTGQGEQYF.

CDR3 DNA sequence: TGTGCCAGTAGTATAGTGGCGACCATAGCCTACAATGAGCAGTTCTTC. It yields the protein CASSIVATIAYNEQFF. The chain joins TRBV19 to TRBJ2-1; D unresolved. Trimming removed 1 base from V and 2 bases from J, with 12 bases in between. Germline V lookup: CDR1 LNHDA, CDR2 SQIVND (reference sequence). This CDR3 is 16 amino acids long.

This clonotype was counted a few times. V and J are TRBV15 and TRBJ1-1; TRBD1 matches 7 bases. Trimming at V came to 2 bases and at J to 3 bases, leaving 6 bases not matched to a gene. Germline values: CDR1 LNHNV, CDR2 YYDKDF (reference sequence). The CDR3 spans 15 residues. CDR3 sequence reads: CATSRPGGAYTEAFF. DNA for the CDR3: TGTGCCACCAGCAGACCAGGGGGTGCGTACACTGAAGCTTTCTTT.

This clonotype was recorded many times. The rearrangement uses TRBV7-2 and TRBJ1-6, with a tentative D call TRBD1 (6 bases). Germline-derived CDR1 and CDR2 are SGHTA and FQGNSA. Between the trimmed V and J ends, which lost 1 base and 1 base, there was a span of 11 bases. The CDR3 spans 17 residues. CDR3 sequence reads: CASSLVQGLSYNSPLHF. In DNA form, the CDR3 reads TGTGCCAGCAGCTTAGTGCAGGGGCTTTCCTATAATTCACCCCTCCACTTT.

V and J are TRBV28 and TRBJ1-2, with 8 bases matching TRBD1. There are 16 residues in the CDR3. The trim removed 2 bases at V and 4 bases at J, leaving 9 bases unmatched. CDR1 is MDHEN, CDR2 SYDVKM, per germline. The CDR3 nucleotides are TGTGCCAGCAGTTTAGGTGGCAGGGGGCCTAGCTATGGCTACACCTTC. The encoded protein is CASSLGGRGPSYGYTF.

The chain uses TRBV6-6 and TRBJ1-2; D uncertain. V was trimmed by 6 bases and J by 4 bases, leaving 15 bases between them. The V gene's germline CDR1 is MNHNY and CDR2 SVGAGI (reference sequence). This CDR3 contains 14 residues. In DNA, the CDR3 is TGTGCCAGCAGCAGCTTGGACGGGCCCTATGGCTACACCTTC. This sequence encodes CASSSLDGPYGYTF.

The chain recombines TRBV29-1 with TRBJ1-1; 9 positions agree with TRBD1. In germline, CDR1 is SQVTM, CDR2 ANQGSEA. With V trimmed by 6 bases and J by 0 bases, 8 bases remained unmatched. CDR3 size: 15 residues. The CDR3 coding sequence is TGCAGCGTCGTAGGGACAGGGCGGGTGAACACTGAAGCTTTCTTT. This gives the protein CSVVGTGRVNTEAFF.

This clonotype was picked up a small number of times. The chain combines TRBV7-6 with TRBJ1-1, with D possibly matching TRBD1 (5 bases). The CDR3 consists of 14 residues. Between the trimmed V and J ends, which lost 8 bases and 5 bases, there was a span of 18 bases. CDR1 and CDR2 (germline): SGHVS, FNYEAQ. The CDR3 sequence is CASVSEGPWTEAFF. Here the CDR3 DNA reads TGTGCCAGCGTCTCTGAGGGACCTTGGACTGAAGCTTTCTTT. Looking up the rest from reference TRBV7-6 and TRBJ1-1 gives the full variable domain: GAGVSQSPRYKVTKRGQDVALRCDPISGHVSLYWYRQALGQGPEFLTYFNYEAQQDKSGLPNDRFSAERPEGSISTLTIQRTEQRDSAMYRCASVSEGPWTEAFFGQGTRLTVV.